The 7 T cell receptor beta chains in this list originate from one sample, sequenced in a study of T cells in Graves' hyperthyroidism and ophthalmopathy. TCR beta CDR3 sequences were amplified from RNA transcripts. HTBI primers were the set used in a first-round RT-PCR of the TCR CDR3. TCRdb analysed the multiplex PCR reads with MiXCR anew, one entry per CDR3 protein. The table shows approximately 600,000 distinct CDR3 sequences, with around 16% occurring only once. Input material: blood. The receptors shown here come from a woman under 40 with Graves' hyperthyroidism.

The V call is TRBV30, the J call TRBJ2-2; TRBD2 aligns across 12 bases. This CDR3 has 16 amino acids. The V and J ends lost 5 bases and 4 bases, in that order; junction bases with no gene match: 8. Looked up from germline, CDR1 is GTSNPN and CDR2 is SVGIG (reference sequence). The CDR3 bases are TGTGCCTGGGGGAGGCTAGCGGGAGGGCCCACCGGGGAGCTGTTTTTT. Translation gives CAWGRLAGGPTGELFF. The variable domain in full, completed from reference TRBV30 and TRBJ2-2, reads SQTIHQWPATLVQPVGSPLSLECTVEGTSNPNLYWYRQAAGRGLQLLFYSVGIGQISSEVPQNLSASRPQDRQFILSSKKLLLSDSGFYLCAWGRLAGGPTGELFFGEGSRLTVL.

This clonotype was counted at least ten times. The chain is built from TRBV11-3 and TRBJ1-1; no definite D call. The CDR3 loop spans 12 amino acids. With 4 bases removed from V and 8 bases from J, the gap between germline ends came to 11 bases. CDR1 is SGHNT, CDR2 YENEEA, per germline. CDR3 sequence reads: CASSSRALEAFF. In DNA, the CDR3 is TGTGCCAGCAGCTCGAGGGCCTTGGAAGCTTTCTTT.

V gene TRBV12-3 or TRBV12-4 combines with J gene TRBJ2-2; 10 bases fit TRBD2. J gave up 4 bases and V 4 bases, and 6 bases lay outside the gene matches. CDR3 size: 16 residues. CDR3 region: CASSSTGTSVTGELFF. CDR3 DNA sequence: TGTGCCAGCAGTTCGACCGGGACTAGCGTCACCGGGGAGCTGTTTTTT.

This clonotype came up many times. The gene calls are TRBV20-1 and TRBJ1-5; 10 bases fit TRBD1. The ends lost 3 bases at V and 4 bases at J; junction bases unmatched: 6. CDR1 and CDR2 from the germline V gene are DFQATT and SNEGSKA (reference sequence). The CDR3 has 15 residues. The CDR3 protein is CSASARDRGNQPQHF. In DNA form, the CDR3 reads TGCAGTGCTAGTGCCCGGGACAGGGGTAATCAGCCCCAGCATTTT.

This clonotype was counted between two and nine times. The chain links TRBV5-8 to TRBJ1-1; D is perhaps TRBD1 (5 bases). Germline CDR1 reads SGHTS; CDR2 reads YDEGEE. The ends were cut back, 0 bases at V and 3 bases at J, with 9 bases in the middle. The CDR3 spans 14 residues. CDR3 bases: TGTGCCAGCAGCTTGGACTTAGGGGACACTGAAGCTTTCTTT. Protein sequence: CASSLDLGDTEAFF.

This clonotype was observed many times. This chain connects TRBV30 to TRBJ1-5, with a possible D match to TRBD1 (5 bases). CDR1 GTSNPN and CDR2 SVGIG come from the germline V gene (reference sequence). The CDR3 runs to 14 residues. V lost 4 bases to trimming and J lost 3 bases, with 13 bases between them. The CDR3 nucleotides are TGTGCCTGGAATCCGGGACTGAACAATCAGCCCCAGCATTTT. It is translated as CAWNPGLNNQPQHF.

This clonotype was counted ten times or more. The chain is built from TRBV20-1 and TRBJ2-1, with 11 positions matching TRBD2. J was trimmed by 5 bases and V by 5 bases; bases with no gene match: 5. The CDR3 sequence is 14 residues long. Germline CDR1 is DFQATT and CDR2 is SNEGSKA (reference sequence). Here the CDR3 DNA reads TGCAGTGCTCCGACTAGCGGGATGAACAATGAGCAGTTCTTC. It specifies CSAPTSGMNNEQFF.